Listed here are 21 T cell receptor beta chains from one sample, sequenced in a study of blood T cell repertoires in COVID-19. TCRdb keeps only in-frame clones here, not all; method: immunoSEQ multiplex PCR. The table lists 35,000 to 45,000 clones, 70% to 80% of them singletons. Sequencing was carried out using peripheral blood. Receptors originate from a man aged 65-85 years with active or convalescent COVID-19.

V and J are TRBV18 and TRBJ2-6; D call uncertain. Germline loops: CDR1 KGHSH, CDR2 LQKENI. V was trimmed by 6 bases and J by 0 bases, leaving 3 bases between them. This CDR3 has 13 residues. The CDR3: CASSHSGANVLTF. The CDR3 region has the DNA TGTGCCAGCTCCCACTCTGGGGCCAACGTCCTGACTTTC.

The chain combines TRBV3-1 (or the pseudogene TRBV3-2) with TRBJ2-1; TRBD2 matches 14 bases. The junction had 4 bases not matched to a gene; V was cut back by 5 bases and J by 7 bases. This CDR3 comprises 15 residues. The germline gives CDR1 LGHDT, CDR2 YNNKEL (reference sequence). CDR3 sequence (DNA): TGTGCCAGCAGCATAGGGACTAGCGGGGGAAATGAGCAGTTCTTC. It yields the protein CASSIGTSGGNEQFF.

V usage is TRBV7-6 and J usage is TRBJ2-5, with 9 bases matching TRBD2. CDR3 length: 15 residues. V lost 6 bases and J lost 5; bases outside the gene matches: 10. The V gene's germline CDR1 is SGHVS and CDR2 FNYEAQ. The DNA for the CDR3 is TGTGCCAGCAGACAAGGTTTAGCGGGGGACGAGACCCAGTACTTC. The encoded protein is CASRQGLAGDETQYF. The variable domain in full, completed from reference TRBV7-6 and TRBJ2-5, reads GAGVSQSPRYKVTKRGQDVALRCDPISGHVSLYWYRQALGQGPEFLTYFNYEAQQDKSGLPNDRFSAERPEGSISTLTIQRTEQRDSAMYRCASRQGLAGDETQYFGPGTRLLVL.

The rearrangement joins TRBV30 to TRBJ1-6; no definite D call. This CDR3 contains 11 residues. The germline V gene encodes CDR1 GTSNPN and CDR2 SVGIG (reference sequence). The V and J ends lost 2 bases and 14 bases respectively, with 10 bases between them. CDR3 sequence: CAWSLKESLHF. As DNA, the CDR3 is TGTGCCTGGAGTCTCAAAGAGTCCCTCCACTTT.

J is TRBJ1-3 and V is TRBV28, with D maybe TRBD1 (6 bases). Germline V CDR1 and CDR2: MDHEN, SYDVKM. Trimming left V 4 bases short and J 4 bases short, with 20 bases between. The CDR3 totals 17 residues. As DNA, the CDR3 is TGTGCCAGCAGTTCCTCCTACACCAGCAGGGGAGGAAACACCATATATTTT. Translating it yields CASSSSYTSRGGNTIYF.

This clone was seen only once. V gene TRBV14 combines with J gene TRBJ1-2; D call uncertain. The CDR3 contains 14 residues. Per germline, CDR1 SGHDN and CDR2 FVKESK. The V gene lost 1 base and the J gene lost 4 bases, with 10 bases spanning the gap. This CDR3 reads CASSQARGSYGYTF. CDR3 bases: TGTGCCAGCAGCCAAGCGCGAGGCAGCTATGGCTACACCTTC.

This clone has only a few counts. The chain links TRBV28 to TRBJ2-5; 9 bases are shared with TRBD1. The CDR3 has 13 residues. The germline V gene has CDR1 MDHEN and CDR2 SYDVKM. The V and J ends lost 8 bases and 5 bases, in that order; junction bases with no gene match: 6. For the CDR3, the DNA is TGTGCCAGCCTTGGGACAGGGTGGGAGACCCAGTACTTC. Translation: CASLGTGWETQYF.

V and J are TRBV28 and TRBJ2-2; 9 positions match TRBD2. The V gene end was trimmed by 8 bases and the J gene end by 2 bases; junction bases not matched to a gene: 9. Germline-derived CDR1 and CDR2 are MDHEN and SYDVKM. This CDR3 has 16 residues. The CDR3 nucleotides read TGTGCCAGCCAGAACGGCGGGGGGGCCAACACCGGGGAGCTGTTTTTT. It yields the protein CASQNGGGANTGELFF.

The J gene is TRBJ1-2, the V gene TRBV9; possibly TRBD1 for D (5 bases). Per germline, CDR1 SGDLS and CDR2 YYNGEE. Trimming removed 0 bases at V and 6 bases at J, with 15 bases between. The CDR3 is 15 residues long. The CDR3 sequence: CASSVDKVDSHGYTF. In DNA, the CDR3 is TGTGCCAGCAGCGTAGATAAGGTCGACAGCCATGGCTACACCTTC.

The count of this clone is one. V is TRBV28 and J is TRBJ2-1, with 11 bases matching TRBD2. Germline V gene lookup returns CDR1 MDHEN and CDR2 SYDVKM. With 5 bases clipped from V and 5 bases from J, the junction kept 8 bases outside the gene matches. The CDR3 covers 16 residues. For the CDR3, the DNA is TGTGCCAGCAGTCCCCGGGGACTAGCGGACCACAATGAGCAGTTCTTC. The encoded protein is CASSPRGLADHNEQFF.

The V call is TRBV5-4, the J call TRBJ2-3; D gene ambiguous. V dropped 4 bases and J dropped 4 bases, with 13 bases sitting between them. The CDR3 loop spans 14 amino acids. Germline CDR1 reads SGHNT; CDR2 reads YYREEE (reference sequence). CDR3 region: CASSRSGWADTQYF. In DNA, the CDR3 is TGTGCCAGCAGCCGATCGGGTTGGGCAGATACGCAGTATTTT.

The genes are TRBV27 and TRBJ1-6, with 9 bases matching TRBD1. The ends lost 5 bases at V and 5 bases at J; junction bases unmatched: 4. The CDR3 extends over 15 amino acids. Germline CDR1 is MNHEY and CDR2 is SMNVEV (reference sequence). The CDR3 protein is CASSRTGAHNSPLHF. CDR3 bases: TGTGCCAGCAGTCGGACAGGGGCCCATAATTCACCCCTCCACTTT.

The gene calls are TRBV7-9 and TRBJ2-1; TRBD1 matches 9 bases. The ends lost 3 bases at V and 3 bases at J; junction bases unmatched: 3. The CDR3 sequence is 15 residues long. Germline V gene lookup returns CDR1 SEHNR and CDR2 FQNEAQ (reference sequence). CDR3 sequence (DNA): TGTGCCAGCAGCTTCGGGACAGGGAACTACAATGAGCAGTTCTTC. This encodes CASSFGTGNYNEQFF.

This chain joins TRBV19 and TRBJ1-5; D might be TRBD1 (5 bases). This CDR3 region has 18 residues. The germline V gene encodes CDR1 LNHDA and CDR2 SQIVND (reference sequence). The ends were cut back, 2 bases at V and 0 bases at J, with 17 bases in the middle. The CDR3 sequence: CASSILLRGRYSNQPQHF. CDR3 in DNA: TGTGCCAGTAGTATATTACTCCGGGGGAGGTATAGCAATCAGCCCCAGCATTTT.

This clone qualifies as medium-sized (0.01 to 0.1%). The gene calls are TRBV10-2 and TRBJ2-1, with 8 bases matching TRBD2. V shed 3 bases and J 2 bases; nucleotides not matched to a gene: 3. The CDR3 is 15 amino acids. Germline assignment: CDR1 WSHSY and CDR2 SAAADI. CDR3 bases: TGCGCCAGCAGTGAAGCGGGGGACACCTACAATGAGCAGTTCTTC. It yields the protein CASSEAGDTYNEQFF.

This clone was counted between two and nine times. V gene TRBV5-1 combines with J gene TRBJ1-1; D is undetermined. The CDR3 sequence is 14 residues long. CDR1 SGHRS and CDR2 YFSETQ come from the germline V gene. Deletions cut 4 bases from V and 4 bases from J, with 14 bases between. The CDR3 DNA is TGCGCCAGCAGCCGGGGTACCGAGGGCACTGAAGCTTTCTTT. Translated, it gives CASSRGTEGTEAFF. The whole variable domain, remainder taken from reference TRBV5-1 and TRBJ1-1, is KAGVTQTPRYLIKTRGQQVTLSCSPISGHRSVSWYQQTPGQGLQFLFEYFSETQRNKGNFPGRFSGRQFSNSRSEMNVSTLELGDSALYLCASSRGTEGTEAFFGQGTRLTVV.

This chain connects TRBV5-4 to TRBJ2-3; TRBD2 might be the D (6 bases). Trimming cost V 0 bases and J 4 bases, with 9 bases left between them. CDR1 is SGHNT, CDR2 YYREEE, per germline (reference sequence). CDR3 length: 14 residues. The DNA of the CDR3 is TGTGCCAGCAGCTTGGTTCGGGAGCCAGATACGCAGTATTTT. Its protein product is CASSLVREPDTQYF.

This clone was counted between two and nine times. The chain has TRBV4-1 and TRBJ1-3; 8 positions match TRBD1. The CDR3 covers 17 residues. Germline CDR1 MGHRA, CDR2 YSYEKL. Germline trimming cut 4 bases from V and 0 bases from J; bases unmatched to any gene: 8. The CDR3 DNA sequence: TGCGCCAGCAGCCCACGGACAGGGCTTCCCTCTGGAAACACCATATATTTT. The encoded protein is CASSPRTGLPSGNTIYF.

Remarks on this clone: This same CDR3 is encoded by further DNA sequences in the sample. The chain employs TRBV12-3 or TRBV12-4 and TRBJ1-1; no clear D gene. This CDR3 spans 13 amino acids. Trimming took 1 base from V and 2 from J, leaving 5 bases between them. DNA for the CDR3: TGTGCCAGCAGTTTAGAGCAAAACACTGAAGCTTTCTTT. Protein product: CASSLEQNTEAFF.

The J gene is TRBJ1-2, the V gene TRBV5-3; no clear D. Being an ORF, TRBV5-3 has a function that is uncertain. This CDR3 is 11 amino acids long. Deletions cut 10 bases from V and 1 base from J, with 8 bases between. The CDR3: CARSGNYGYTF. CDR3 nucleotides: TGTGCCCGCTCGGGTAACTATGGCTACACCTTC.

The chain joins TRBV5-5 to TRBJ1-2; D gene unclear. This CDR3 comprises 16 residues. Between the trimmed V and J ends, which lost 0 bases and 5 bases, there was a span of 17 bases. The germline gives CDR1 SGHKS, CDR2 YYEKEE (reference sequence). The CDR3 loop reads CASSLAGYYSAYGYTF. The CDR3 DNA is TGTGCCAGCAGCTTGGCGGGATACTACTCCGCTTATGGCTACACCTTC.